These 26 T cell receptor beta chains were all obtained from the same sample, sequenced in a study of vaccination and CD4 T cells after COVID-19. Antigens of these TCRs are unknown. Treatment in this sample: approximately 11-day PBMC culture with coronavirus spike peptide pools or control peptides (ViraFEST assay). Cultured CD4+ T-cell DNA underwent Oncomine TCR Beta short-read sequencing. Via MiXCR, TCRdb re-called the PCR reads, giving one row per CDR3 protein. This sample has roughly 15,000 distinct CDR3 sequences; just under 65% occur once, and the top ten carry roughly 6.4%. Input material: CD4+ T cells from blood, cultured in vitro. The source is a human donor who had recovered from COVID-19.

This clonotype came up once. CDR3 nucleotides: TGTGCCAGCAGCTTGGATCGACTAGCGAGGGAGACCCAGTACTTC. Its translation: CASSLDRLARETQYF. The rearrangement links TRBV11-2 to TRBJ2-5, with TRBD2 matching over 8 bases. V was clipped by 3 bases and J by 5 bases; unmatched bases: 8. The CDR3 is 15 amino acids. Germline values: CDR1 SGHAT, CDR2 FQNNGV.

This clonotype was seen only a few times. The V and J genes are TRBV6-2 or TRBV6-3 and TRBJ1-1; a possible D gene is TRBD1 (5 bases). Germline-derived CDR1 and CDR2 are MNHEY and SVGEGT. V lost 2 bases, J lost 6 bases, and 10 bases lay in between. The CDR3 is 13 residues long. In DNA form, the CDR3 reads TGTGCCAGCAGTTACAGGGGTGAATCTGAAGCTTTCTTT. Translated: CASSYRGESEAFF.

The chain links TRBV20-1 to TRBJ1-1; D gene ambiguous. Per germline, CDR1 DFQATT and CDR2 SNEGSKA (reference sequence). Deletions cut 2 bases from V and 3 bases from J, with 16 bases between. This CDR3 has 15 amino acids. In nucleotides, the CDR3 is TGCAGTGCTAGAAGTCAAGGACTTCCGGACACTGAAGCTTTCTTT. This sequence encodes CSARSQGLPDTEAFF.

This clonotype was detected a few times. The V call is TRBV7-2, the J call TRBJ1-3, with D unclear. The CDR3 extends over 13 amino acids. From germline, CDR1 is SGHTA and CDR2 FQGNSA. With 3 bases removed from V and 6 bases from J, the gap between germline ends came to 9 bases. The CDR3 DNA follows: TGTGCCAGCAGCTTTCTAGCCGAAAACACCATATATTTT. This encodes CASSFLAENTIYF.

This clonotype occurred a few times. This chain uses TRBV7-2 with TRBJ1-1; D not resolved. CDR1 SGHTA and CDR2 FQGNSA come from the germline V gene. The CDR3 consists of 15 residues. V lost 5 bases and J 0 bases, leaving 13 bases between the germline ends. CDR3 coding DNA: TGTGCCAGCAGCATCCTCAGAGGGCTGAACACTGAAGCTTTCTTT. It translates to CASSILRGLNTEAFF.

The chain employs TRBV18 and TRBJ2-3; the D gene is possibly TRBD2 (5 bases). The germline V gene has CDR1 KGHSH and CDR2 LQKENI. CDR3 length: 12 residues. V was trimmed by 5 bases and J by 2 bases, leaving 5 bases between them. The DNA of the CDR3 is TGTGCCAGCTCAGACTACACAGATACGCAGTATTTT. This gives the protein CASSDYTDTQYF.

The rearrangement uses TRBV10-1 and TRBJ2-7, with D possibly matching TRBD1 (5 bases). Per germline, CDR1 WNHNN and CDR2 SYGVQD (reference sequence). The CDR3 length is 14 residues. The V end was cut by 8 bases, the J end by 6 bases, with 20 bases between. The CDR3 is CASAPAPGIGEQYF. CDR3 coding DNA: TGCGCCAGCGCCCCCGCCCCAGGGATCGGCGAGCAGTACTTC.

The chain couples TRBV6-1 to TRBJ2-7; 8 nucleotides line up with TRBD2. The CDR3 sequence is 13 residues long. J lost 1 base, V lost 6 bases, and 2 bases had no gene match. Per germline, CDR1 MNHNS and CDR2 SASEGT. CDR3 nucleotides: TGTGCCAGCAGACTAGCGGTTTCCTACGAGCAGTACTTC. This sequence encodes CASRLAVSYEQYF.

J is TRBJ1-2 and V is TRBV6-1; D not certain. The CDR3 is 11 residues long. From germline, CDR1 is MNHNS and CDR2 SASEGT. Trimming left V 8 bases short and J 2 bases short, with 6 bases between. The CDR3 sequence is CASGQNYGYTF. The CDR3 bases are TGTGCCAGCGGTCAGAACTATGGCTACACCTTC.

This clonotype was detected a few times. The chain employs TRBV6-5 and TRBJ1-1; D possibly corresponds to TRBD1 (5 bases). This CDR3 is 14 amino acids long. V lost 2 bases and J lost 8, with 15 bases in between. Germline V gene lookup returns CDR1 MNHEY and CDR2 SVGAGI. CDR3 loop: CASSYNGREGEAFF. The DNA for the CDR3 is TGTGCCAGCAGTTACAATGGCAGGGAAGGGGAAGCTTTCTTT.

The chain employs TRBV20-1 and TRBJ1-6; 7 bases are a match to TRBD1. With V trimmed by 6 bases and J by 10 bases, 6 bases remained unmatched. CDR1 is DFQATT and CDR2 is SNEGSKA in the germline V gene (reference sequence). There are 12 residues in the CDR3. CDR3 sequence (DNA): TGCAGTGCCTTCACAGGGGACTCACCCCTCCACTTT. Translated, it gives CSAFTGDSPLHF.

This clonotype was seen just once. The genes are TRBV7-2 and TRBJ1-2; D possibly corresponds to TRBD1 (5 bases). Looked up from germline, CDR1 is SGHTA and CDR2 is FQGNSA. Trimming removed 5 bases at V and 4 bases at J, with 14 bases between. The CDR3 has 14 residues. The CDR3 here is CASSAGTAGYGYTF. CDR3 coding DNA: TGTGCCAGCAGCGCCGGGACTGCCGGCTATGGCTACACCTTC.

The chain employs TRBV7-9 and TRBJ1-5; tentatively, D is TRBD1 (5 bases). Germline assignment: CDR1 SEHNR and CDR2 FQNEAQ (reference sequence). V lost 6 bases and J lost 4, with 10 bases in between. The CDR3 covers 13 residues. The CDR3 loop is CASRGGGNQPQHF. The CDR3 region has the DNA TGTGCCAGCAGGGGTGGGGGAAATCAGCCCCAGCATTTT.

This chain links TRBV4-1 with TRBJ1-1; D might be TRBD1 (5 bases). In germline, CDR1 is MGHRA, CDR2 YSYEKL. Trimming stripped 1 base from V and 1 base from J, with 10 bases between. The CDR3 contains 15 residues. CDR3 region: CASSQGQSANTEAFF. DNA of the CDR3: TGCGCCAGCAGCCAAGGACAGTCCGCGAACACTGAAGCTTTCTTT.

The CDR3 sequence is CASSPTGEDYGYTF. The CDR3 nucleotides are TGTGCCAGCTCACCAACAGGGGAGGACTATGGCTACACCTTC. The V and J genes are TRBV18 and TRBJ1-2; 7 positions agree with TRBD1. The CDR3 totals 14 residues. The trim removed 2 bases at V and 3 bases at J, leaving 3 bases unmatched. CDR1 KGHSH and CDR2 LQKENI come from the germline V gene.

The CDR3 here is CATSGGATNQPQHF. CDR3 sequence (DNA): TGTGCCACCAGTGGTGGGGCTACTAATCAGCCCCAGCATTTT. This chain joins TRBV24-1 and TRBJ1-5; the D gene is possibly TRBD1 (5 bases). Trimming stripped 5 bases from V and 4 bases from J, with 11 bases between. The CDR3 extends over 14 amino acids. Germline V CDR1 and CDR2: KGHDR, SFDVKD.

V is TRBV20-1 and J is TRBJ1-1, with D unresolved. V was pared by 5 bases and J by 3 bases, with 13 bases between. The CDR3 contains 13 residues. The germline V gene encodes CDR1 DFQATT and CDR2 SNEGSKA (reference sequence). The DNA for the CDR3 is TGCAGTGCTGCACCTTCTGTGCACACTGAAGCTTTCTTT. Translation gives CSAAPSVHTEAFF.

J is TRBJ1-5 and V is TRBV14; no clear D gene. From germline, CDR1 is SGHDN and CDR2 FVKESK. This CDR3 is built from 13 residues. V was pared by 1 base and J by 7 bases, with 8 bases between. The CDR3 region is CASSQGLGQPQHF. CDR3 nucleotides: TGTGCCAGCAGCCAAGGATTGGGCCAGCCCCAGCATTTT.

This chain links TRBV2 with TRBJ1-1; 12 positions agree with TRBD1. The CDR3 loop spans 15 amino acids. The trim removed 5 bases at V and 5 bases at J, leaving 6 bases unmatched. Germline CDR1 and CDR2: SNHLY and FYNNEI. CDR3 amino acids: CASSKGDRGLTEAFF. CDR3 in DNA: TGTGCCAGCAGTAAAGGGGACAGGGGGCTTACTGAAGCTTTCTTT.

The V and J genes are TRBV15 and TRBJ1-6; D is unclear. V gave up 1 base and J gave up 8 bases, with 12 bases separating them. CDR3 length: 15 residues. In germline, CDR1 is LNHNV, CDR2 YYDKDF (reference sequence). In DNA form, the CDR3 reads TGTGCCACCAGCAGAGCCGACATCGATGATTCACCCCTCCACTTT. This gives the protein CATSRADIDDSPLHF.

The chain links TRBV14 to TRBJ2-1, with D perhaps matching TRBD1 (5 bases). V lost 4 bases, J lost 14 bases, and 15 bases lay in between. The length of the CDR3 is 12 residues. Germline CDR1 is SGHDN and CDR2 is FVKESK. CDR3: CASSPLRDSKFF. The DNA for the CDR3 is TGTGCCAGCAGCCCCCTCCGTGACAGTAAGTTCTTC.

The rearrangement joins TRBV6-2 or TRBV6-3 to TRBJ2-7, with unresolved D. V lost 2 bases, J lost 9 bases, and 11 bases lay in between. CDR1 MNHEY and CDR2 SVGEGT come from the germline V gene. The CDR3 contains 12 residues. This CDR3 reads CASSYERTRQYF. The CDR3 coding sequence is TGTGCCAGCAGTTACGAGCGTACGCGGCAGTACTTC.

This chain joins TRBV20-1 and TRBJ1-1, with 9 nucleotides matching TRBD1. CDR1 DFQATT and CDR2 SNEGSKA come from the germline V gene (reference sequence). The CDR3 length is 18 residues. V lost 0 bases, J lost 1 base, and 12 bases stayed unmatched. CDR3 nucleotides: TGCAGTGCTAGAGACTCCTCCGGGACAGGGAGGGGGAACACTGAAGCTTTCTTT. It codes for CSARDSSGTGRGNTEAFF.

This clonotype was detected only a few times. The chain uses TRBV20-1 and TRBJ1-1; weak D call: TRBD1 (5 bases). The CDR3 loop spans 14 amino acids. CDR1 DFQATT and CDR2 SNEGSKA come from the germline V gene (reference sequence). With 0 bases removed from V and 10 bases from J, the gap between germline ends came to 18 bases. CDR3 coding DNA: TGCAGTGCTAGAGATCGCTCCCAGGGCGAGGGAGCTTTCTTT. Its translation is CSARDRSQGEGAFF.

The rearrangement uses TRBV2 and TRBJ2-1; D remains unclear. CDR3 length: 11 amino acids. CDR1 SNHLY and CDR2 FYNNEI come from the germline V gene. V dropped 8 bases and J dropped 4 bases, with 6 bases sitting between them. CDR3 nucleotide sequence: TGTGCCAGCCAGGCTTACAATGAGCAGTTCTTC. This codes for CASQAYNEQFF.

The chain combines TRBV6-2 or TRBV6-3 with TRBJ1-5; D might be TRBD1 (5 bases). There are 13 residues in the CDR3. Germline CDR1 MNHEY, CDR2 SVGEGT. Trimming pared 8 bases from V and 10 bases from J, leaving 18 bases between. DNA for the CDR3: TGTGCCAGCCGCGACAGACGCAATGATCCCCAGCATTTT. This gives the protein CASRDRRNDPQHF.